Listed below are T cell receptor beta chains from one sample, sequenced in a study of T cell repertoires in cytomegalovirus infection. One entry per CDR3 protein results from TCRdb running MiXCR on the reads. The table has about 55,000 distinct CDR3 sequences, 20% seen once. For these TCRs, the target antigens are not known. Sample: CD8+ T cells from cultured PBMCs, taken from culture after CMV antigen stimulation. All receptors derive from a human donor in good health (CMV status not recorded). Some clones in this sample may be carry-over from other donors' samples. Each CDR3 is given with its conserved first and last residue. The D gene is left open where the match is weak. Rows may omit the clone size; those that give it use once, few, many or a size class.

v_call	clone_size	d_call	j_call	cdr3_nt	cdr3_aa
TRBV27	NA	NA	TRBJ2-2	TGTGCCAGCAGGTCGGCTTACACCGGGGAGCTGTTTTTT	CASRSAYTGELFF
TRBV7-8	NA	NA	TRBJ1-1	TGTGCCAGCAGTGGACTCCCCTTAGCTGAAGCTTTCTTT	CASSGLPLAEAFF
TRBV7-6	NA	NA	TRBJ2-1	TGTGCCAGCAGCTTAAACGAGGCGGGGGCCAGTGAGCAGTTCTTC	CASSLNEAGASEQFF
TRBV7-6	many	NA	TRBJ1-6	TGTGCCAGCAGCCGGAAAGCGGGGCTAGACGCGTATTCACCCCTCCACTTT	CASSRKAGLDAYSPLHF
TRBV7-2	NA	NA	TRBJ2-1	TGTGCCAGCAGCTTACGGCAGATCAATGAGCAGTTCTTC	CASSLRQINEQFF
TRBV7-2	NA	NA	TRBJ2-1	TGTGCCAGCACCAGCTTAGATTCCGGGGGCTCCTACAATGAGCAGTTCTTC	CASTSLDSGGSYNEQFF
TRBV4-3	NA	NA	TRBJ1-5	TGCGCCAGCAGCCAATATCGGAGGGGCTCTTACCGGAGCAATCAGCCCCAGCATTTT	CASSQYRRGSYRSNQPQHF
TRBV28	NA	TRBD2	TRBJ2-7	TGTGCCAGCAGTCACTCCCGGACTAGCGGAGATCCCTACGAGCAGTACTTC	CASSHSRTSGDPYEQYF
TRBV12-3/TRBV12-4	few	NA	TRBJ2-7	TGTGCCAGCAGTTCTGATACCCGGGACTTAGGAGAGCAGTACTTC	CASSSDTRDLGEQYF
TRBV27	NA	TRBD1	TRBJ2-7	TGTGCCAGCAGTAGTCCGGGACAGGGAAACGAGCAGTACTTC	CASSSPGQGNEQYF
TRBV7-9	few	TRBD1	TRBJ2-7	TGTGCCAGCAGCTTTGGACAGGTTCCCCACGAGCAGTACTTC	CASSFGQVPHEQYF
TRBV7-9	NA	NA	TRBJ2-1	TGTGCCAGCAGCTTAGAACTGGGAAACAATGAGCAGTTCTTC	CASSLELGNNEQFF
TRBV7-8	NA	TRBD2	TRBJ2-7	TGTGCCAGCAGCTTCGGGACTAGTTCCTACGAGCAGTACTTC	CASSFGTSSYEQYF
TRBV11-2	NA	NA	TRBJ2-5	TGTGCCAGCAGACGGCTAGCTTCGGAGACCCAGTACTTC	CASRRLASETQYF
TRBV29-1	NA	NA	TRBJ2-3	TGCAGCGTTGATCTCCCCTTGGTAGAATTGGGCACAGATACGCAGTATTTT	CSVDLPLVELGTDTQYF
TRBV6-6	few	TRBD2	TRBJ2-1	TGTGCCAGCAGTTACTCGACGGGGGGAGAAAGCTCCTACAATGAGCAGTTCTTC	CASSYSTGGESSYNEQFF
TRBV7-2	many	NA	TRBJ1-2	TGTGCCAGCAGCCTCGGGGGCTATGGCTACACCTTC	CASSLGGYGYTF
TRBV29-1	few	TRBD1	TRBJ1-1	TGCAGCTTTACGGACAGGGGGGATGAAGCTTTCTTT	CSFTDRGDEAFF
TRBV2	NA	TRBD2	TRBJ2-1	TGTGCCAACAGTGAACGGAGGGCGGGAGGACTGTACAATGAGCAGTTCTTC	CANSERRAGGLYNEQFF
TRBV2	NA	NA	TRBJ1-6	TGTGCCAGCAGTGTAAAATTCCGGGATTCACCCCTCCACTTT	CASSVKFRDSPLHF
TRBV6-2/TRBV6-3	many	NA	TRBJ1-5	TGTGCCAGCAGTTACTCGATACATCAGCCCCAGCATTTT	CASSYSIHQPQHF
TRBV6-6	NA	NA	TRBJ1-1	TGTGCCGGAGGGAGGAACACTGAAGCTTTCTTT	CAGGRNTEAFF
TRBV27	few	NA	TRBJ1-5	TGTGCCAGCAGTTCCGGGGGTCAGCCCCAGCATTTT	CASSSGGQPQHF
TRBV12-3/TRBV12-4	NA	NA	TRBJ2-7	TGTGCCAGCAGTTTGGGGCCGAGCTACGAGCAGTACTTC	CASSLGPSYEQYF
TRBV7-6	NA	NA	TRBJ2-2	TGTGCCAGCAGCTTATCAGTCCAAGCGAACACCGGGGAGCTGTTTTTT	CASSLSVQANTGELFF
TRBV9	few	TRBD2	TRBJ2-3	TGTGCCAGCAGCGCCCCTCTTAGCGGGGCAACTTACACAGATACGCAGTATTTT	CASSAPLSGATYTDTQYF
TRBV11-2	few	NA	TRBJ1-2	TGTGCCAGCAGCTTAGATCTTAGAGGGAACAAGGATAACTATGGCTACACCTTC	CASSLDLRGNKDNYGYTF
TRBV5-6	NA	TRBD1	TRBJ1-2	TGTGCCAGCAGTTCCGACAGGGGGCGAGGCTACACCTTC	CASSSDRGRGYTF
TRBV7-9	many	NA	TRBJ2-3	TGTGCCAGCAGCTTATCCCCAGCCACAGATACGCAGTATTTT	CASSLSPATDTQYF
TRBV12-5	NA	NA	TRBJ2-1	TGTGCTAGTGGCGGGGGGCATAAGGGGCAGTTCTTC	CASGGGHKGQFF
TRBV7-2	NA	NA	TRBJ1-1	TGTGCCAGCAGCTCCCATGGGGGAACGACGTCGCCTTTCTTT	CASSSHGGTTSPFF
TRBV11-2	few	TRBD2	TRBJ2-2	TGTGCCAGCAGCGCCCTCACTAGCGGGAGGGAAGAGGGCGGGGAGCTGTTTTTT	CASSALTSGREEGGELFF
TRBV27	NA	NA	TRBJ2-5	TGTGCCAGCAGCCAAGACCATCGATTACAAGAGACCCAGTACTTC	CASSQDHRLQETQYF
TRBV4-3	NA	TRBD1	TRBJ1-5	TGCGCCAGCAGCCAAGAAAGACGGACAGGCTGGCCCCAGCATTTT	CASSQERRTGWPQHF
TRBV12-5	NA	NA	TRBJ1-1	TGTGCTTCCCTTGACTCCTGGAACACTGAAGCTTTCTTT	CASLDSWNTEAFF
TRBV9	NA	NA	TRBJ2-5	TGTGCCAGCAGCCCCTCGGGGATGGAGACCCAGTACTTC	CASSPSGMETQYF
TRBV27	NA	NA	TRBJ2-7	TGTGCCAGCAGCCCCTCTGACGGGGCCGTTCCCTACGAGCAGTACTTC	CASSPSDGAVPYEQYF
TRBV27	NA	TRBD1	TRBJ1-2	TGTGCCAGCCGCACGACAGGGGGGAATGGCTACACCTTC	CASRTTGGNGYTF
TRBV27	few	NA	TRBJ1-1	TGTGCCAGCAGTTTATTGCCACTACAGGAGACTGAAGCTTTCTTT	CASSLLPLQETEAFF
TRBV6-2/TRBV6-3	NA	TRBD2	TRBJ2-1	TGTGCCAGCAGTTCGATGGGACTAGCGTCGAGCTCCTACAATGAGCAGTTCTTC	CASSSMGLASSSYNEQFF
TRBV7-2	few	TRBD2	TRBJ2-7	TGTGCCAGCAGAAGGACTAGCGGGACGAGCTACGAGCAGTACTTC	CASRRTSGTSYEQYF
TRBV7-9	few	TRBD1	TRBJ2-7	TGTGCCAGCAACCCCGGGACAGACGCGCAGTACTTC	CASNPGTDAQYF
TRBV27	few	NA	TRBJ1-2	TGTGCCAGCAGTTTATCCCCGACGGGGGGCTACACCTTC	CASSLSPTGGYTF
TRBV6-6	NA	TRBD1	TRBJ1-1	TGTGCCAGCAGCCGCGGACAGGGTGTGAACACTGAAGCTTTCTTT	CASSRGQGVNTEAFF
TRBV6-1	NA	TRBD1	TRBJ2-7	TGTGCCAGCAGTGAAAAGGAGACAGGGGCATACGAGCAGTACTTC	CASSEKETGAYEQYF